Below are 27 T cell receptor beta chains sequenced from a single sample in a study of beta chain features in type 1 diabetes (dated by TCRdb to 2017 to 2018). Libraries were made using the immunoSEQ multiplex PCR assay. All of the isolated RNA was reverse transcribed with the High Capacity cDNA Reverse Transcription Kit, so expressed TCRB transcripts were sequenced. In its TCRdb copy, this immuneACCESS table keeps in-frame sequences only and misses some clones. Where compared with another copy, unresolved V genes explain less than half of these, and the others have no known cause. Across this sample there are hundreds of thousands of clones, with about 14% seen only once. The leading ten clones occupy under 0.095% of the sample. Input material: naive CD4+ T cells from blood. This specimen's cell subset or site label, per the study, means: true naive CD4+ T cells. These receptor sequences come from a man aged 18 to 30 in good health.

This clone was counted a few times. V and J are TRBV28 and TRBJ1-1; possible D gene TRBD1, 6 bases. This CDR3 is 12 amino acids long. Deletions cut 7 bases from V and 11 bases from J, with 17 bases between. Germline V gives CDR1 MDHEN, CDR2 SYDVKM. CDR3 in DNA: TGTGCCAGCACCCCGAAACAGGGACGGGCTTTCTTT. Its protein is CASTPKQGRAFF.

This clone was found a few times. The chain couples TRBV7-2 to TRBJ2-5; 7 nucleotides align to TRBD1. Looked up from germline, CDR1 is SGHTA and CDR2 is FQGNSA. The junction had 16 bases not matched to a gene; V was cut back by 5 bases and J by 4 bases. This CDR3 comprises 17 residues. CDR3 sequence (DNA): TGTGCCAGCAGCCTTCCTTTGAGGGGGCCAGTTCGAGAGACCCAGTACTTC. Its protein is CASSLPLRGPVRETQYF.

This clone showed up just a few times. The V and J genes are TRBV21-1 and TRBJ2-7. TRBV21-1 counts as a pseudogene. This CDR3 is built from 16 residues. DNA of the CDR3: TGTGCCAGCCGCCCTAAGAAAGACCGTTACTCCTACGAGCAGTACTTC. It yields the protein CASRPKKDRYSYEQYF.

The chain employs TRBV11-2 and TRBJ2-5; D is unclear. V was trimmed by 4 bases and J by 6 bases, leaving 15 bases between them. The CDR3 has 14 amino acids. Germline V CDR1 and CDR2: SGHAT, FQNNGV. The CDR3 reads CASSSPGPPKTQYF. The CDR3 nucleotides are TGTGCCAGCAGCTCCCCGGGTCCCCCAAAGACCCAGTACTTC.

The V call is TRBV13, the J call TRBJ1-1, with D unclear. Germline V lookup: CDR1 PRHDT, CDR2 FYEKMQ (reference sequence). The CDR3 covers 12 residues. The ends were cut back, 5 bases at V and 6 bases at J, with 10 bases in the middle. The CDR3 DNA follows: TGTGCCAGCAGCCCCCGACGAGCTGAAGCTTTCTTT. This sequence encodes CASSPRRAEAFF.

The V and J genes are TRBV9 and TRBJ2-1; 10 positions agree with TRBD2. Looked up from germline, CDR1 is SGDLS and CDR2 is YYNGEE. The CDR3 runs to 19 residues. Unmatched junction bases numbered 15, after V lost 6 bases and J lost 0 bases. The CDR3 is CASNQPTSGRGSSYNEQFF. Written as DNA, the CDR3 is TGTGCCAGCAACCAACCGACGAGCGGGAGGGGGAGCTCCTACAATGAGCAGTTCTTC. Full variable domain (rest looked up from reference TRBV9 and TRBJ2-1): DSGVTQTPKHLITATGQRVTLRCSPRSGDLSVYWYQQSLDQGLQFLIQYYNGEERAKGNILERFSAQQFPDLHSELNLSSLELGDSALYFCASNQPTSGRGSSYNEQFFGPGTRLTVL.

This clone was seen more than once but under ten times. Different DNA sequences within this sample yield the same CDR3. The chain links TRBV20-1 to TRBJ1-1; D remains unclear. The germline V gene has CDR1 DFQATT and CDR2 SNEGSKA (reference sequence). This CDR3 contains 11 residues. V lost 6 bases to trimming and J lost 1 base, with 6 bases between them. For the CDR3, the DNA is TGCAGTGCGCGAAAGAACACTGAAGCTTTCTTT. Translation: CSARKNTEAFF.

V usage is TRBV6-5 and J usage is TRBJ2-7, with D uncertain. The CDR3 is 12 residues long. V was trimmed by 6 bases and J by 9 bases, leaving 15 bases between them. Germline assignment: CDR1 MNHEY and CDR2 SVGAGI. The CDR3 loop is CASSIGLDRQYF. For the CDR3, the DNA is TGTGCCAGCAGCATCGGGCTTGATCGGCAGTACTTC.

This clone was seen a handful of times. The chain carries TRBV4-1 and TRBJ2-7, with 7 bases lining up with TRBD1. This CDR3 is 15 amino acids long. Per germline, CDR1 MGHRA and CDR2 YSYEKL. The V segment lost 4 bases and the J segment 3 bases; nucleotides outside the gene matches: 9. The CDR3 DNA reads TGCGCCAGCAGCCGGGGGCGACAGGGCAACTACGAGCAGTACTTC. It encodes CASSRGRQGNYEQYF.

The chain combines TRBV9 with TRBJ2-3, with a tentative D call TRBD2 (5 bases). CDR1 and CDR2 from the germline V gene are SGDLS and YYNGEE. With 5 bases removed from V and 4 bases from J, the gap between germline ends came to 14 bases. This CDR3 region has 14 residues. CDR3 nucleotides: TGTGCCAGCAGTGCTGCGGGCATACCAGATACGCAGTATTTT. Translated, it gives CASSAAGIPDTQYF.

CDR3 loop: CSVHRDGGNTEAFF. DNA for the CDR3: TGCAGCGTGCACAGGGACGGGGGGAACACTGAAGCTTTCTTT. The chain has TRBV29-1 and TRBJ1-1, with D maybe TRBD1 (6 bases). The V and J ends lost 6 bases and 1 base respectively, with 15 bases between them. Germline V gives CDR1 SQVTM, CDR2 ANQGSEA. The CDR3 is 14 residues long. Combining the CDR3 with reference TRBV29-1 and TRBJ1-1 gives the whole variable domain SAVISQKPSRDICQRGTSLTIQCQVDSQVTMMFWYRQQPGQSLTLIATANQGSEATYESGFVIDKFPISRPNLTFSTLTVSNMSPEDSSIYLCSVHRDGGNTEAFFGQGTRLTVV.

This clone was counted a few times. The chain is built from TRBV10-3 and TRBJ1-1; D possibly corresponds to TRBD1 (5 bases). Trimming took 0 bases from V and 0 from J, leaving 8 bases between them. Per the germline V gene, CDR1 is ENHRY and CDR2 is SYGVKD. CDR3 length: 15 amino acids. CDR3 sequence reads: CAISESGLLNTEAFF. The CDR3 DNA reads as TGTGCCATCAGTGAGTCGGGACTGCTGAACACTGAAGCTTTCTTT.

This chain uses TRBV7-2 with TRBJ2-1; D perhaps matches TRBD1 (5 bases). V lost 5 bases and J 2 bases, leaving 13 bases between the germline ends. This CDR3 has 15 residues. CDR1 SGHTA and CDR2 FQGNSA come from the germline V gene. The CDR3 DNA sequence: TGTGCCAGCAGCCTTCTGACAGAGACCTACAATGAGCAGTTCTTC. This sequence encodes CASSLLTETYNEQFF.

J is TRBJ2-7 and V is TRBV28, with a weak D call TRBD1 (6 bases). Germline V CDR1 and CDR2: MDHEN, SYDVKM. There are 12 residues in the CDR3. V gave up 7 bases and J gave up 5 bases, with 12 bases separating them. The CDR3: CASTQGRNEQYF. In DNA form, the CDR3 reads TGTGCCAGCACGCAGGGGAGAAACGAGCAGTACTTC.

The chain is built from TRBV12-5 and TRBJ1-1; no firm D call. The germline V gene encodes CDR1 LGHNT and CDR2 FRNRAP. The CDR3 is 15 amino acids. Trimming cost V 4 bases and J 3 bases, with 15 bases left between them. This chain's CDR3 is CASGSYVGFDTEAFF. The CDR3 DNA is TGTGCTAGTGGTTCCTACGTGGGGTTCGACACTGAAGCTTTCTTT.

Remarks on this clone: This CDR3 is also generated by other DNA sequences in the sample. The gene calls are TRBV18 and TRBJ1-1; D unresolved. The CDR3 covers 12 residues. The V end was cut by 7 bases, the J end by 1 base, with 7 bases between. CDR1 KGHSH and CDR2 LQKENI come from the germline V gene. The CDR3 sequence: CASLTGNTEAFF. The CDR3 DNA reads as TGTGCCAGCTTGACTGGGAACACTGAAGCTTTCTTT.

The gene calls are TRBV19 and TRBJ2-7; D call uncertain. CDR1 is LNHDA and CDR2 is SQIVND in the germline V gene (reference sequence). The V end was cut by 4 bases, the J end by 2 bases, with 9 bases between. The CDR3 runs to 13 residues. This CDR3 reads CASSRSGTYEQYF. The CDR3 bases are TGTGCCAGTAGTAGATCCGGAACCTACGAGCAGTACTTC.

The rearrangement joins TRBV5-1 to TRBJ1-2, with TRBD1 identical over 7 bases. Germline V gene sequence: CDR1 SGHRS, CDR2 YFSETQ. The V gene end was trimmed by 3 bases and the J gene end by 5 bases; junction bases not matched to a gene: 7. The CDR3 has 14 residues. The CDR3 DNA sequence: TGCGCCAGCAGCTCCGGGACAGCTGAATATGGCTACACCTTC. The encoded protein is CASSSGTAEYGYTF.

This clone was seen a few times. This sequence joins TRBV6-5 and TRBJ2-1, with 8 bases aligning to TRBD1. Germline V CDR1 and CDR2: MNHEY, SVGAGI. The CDR3 sequence is 16 residues long. The J segment lost 7 bases and the V segment lost 2 bases, leaving 10 bases of the junction unmatched. The CDR3 nucleotides are TGTGCCAGCAGTTACACCGGCAGGGGGCTTTCGAATGAGCAGTTCTTC. Its translation: CASSYTGRGLSNEQFF.

CDR3 region: CSASQTDTQYF. DNA of the CDR3: TGCAGTGCTAGTCAAACAGATACGCAGTATTTT. The chain carries TRBV20-1 and TRBJ2-3; the D is unclear. Deletions cut 3 bases from V and 3 bases from J, with 4 bases between. Germline V gene sequence: CDR1 DFQATT, CDR2 SNEGSKA (reference sequence). This CDR3 is built from 11 residues.

The chain has TRBV5-1 and TRBJ2-7, with TRBD2 matching over 9 bases. CDR1 SGHRS and CDR2 YFSETQ come from the germline V gene. Trimming cost V 1 base and J 3 bases; bases outside gene matches: 2. The CDR3 totals 14 residues. Written as DNA, the CDR3 is TGCGCCAGCAGCTTGTCTAGCGGGAACTACGAGCAGTACTTC. It encodes CASSLSSGNYEQYF.

This clone was observed a handful of times. The rearrangement uses TRBV9 and TRBJ1-1, with D possibly TRBD1 on 5 matching bases. Germline lookup yields CDR1 SGDLS and CDR2 YYNGEE. V was trimmed by 0 bases and J by 10 bases, leaving 19 bases between them. CDR3 length: 15 amino acids. CDR3 residues: CASSVVGQEGFGAFF. The CDR3 DNA reads as TGTGCCAGCAGCGTAGTGGGGCAGGAAGGTTTCGGAGCTTTCTTT.

The CDR3 spells CASSPKASGSAYNEQFF. DNA of the CDR3: TGTGCCAGCTCACCAAAAGCTAGCGGGAGCGCTTACAATGAGCAGTTCTTC. The chain is built from TRBV18 and TRBJ2-1, with 10 bases matching TRBD2. V lost 2 bases, J lost 4 bases, and 8 bases stayed unmatched. This CDR3 region has 17 residues. The V gene's germline CDR1 is KGHSH and CDR2 LQKENI.

This clone has more than one count but fewer than ten. This chain uses TRBV28 with TRBJ1-2, with TRBD1 identical over 9 bases. V lost 8 bases to trimming and J lost 2 bases; unmatched junction nucleotides: 12. The CDR3 covers 16 residues. CDR1 is MDHEN and CDR2 is SYDVKM in the germline V gene. CDR3 sequence: CASRTTGTGTNYGYTF. The CDR3 DNA is TGTGCCAGCCGGACAACCGGGACAGGGACCAACTATGGCTACACCTTC.

This clone turned up a few times. The chain recombines TRBV5-4 with TRBJ2-5; 7 bases are a match to TRBD2. This CDR3 contains 14 residues. The V gene end was trimmed by 0 bases and the J gene end by 5 bases; junction bases not matched to a gene: 4. Per germline, CDR1 SGHNT and CDR2 YYREEE (reference sequence). The CDR3 loop is CASSLAGGSETQYF. The CDR3, as DNA: TGTGCCAGCAGCTTGGCGGGGGGAAGCGAGACCCAGTACTTC.

This clone was picked up a small number of times. J is TRBJ2-5 and V is TRBV4-2; D tentatively fits TRBD1 or TRBD2 (5 bases each). The CDR3 consists of 16 residues. Germline CDR1 and CDR2: LGHNA and YNFKEQ. V gave up 3 bases and J gave up 1 base, with 15 bases separating them. CDR3 nucleotide sequence: TGTGCCAGCAGCCACCTCGGGGCGGCTTCCCAAGAGACCCAGTACTTC. Its translation: CASSHLGAASQETQYF.

V usage is TRBV15 and J usage is TRBJ2-5; possibly TRBD1 or TRBD2 for D (5 bases each). Germline V gene sequence: CDR1 LNHNV, CDR2 YYDKDF (reference sequence). Between the trimmed V and J ends, which lost 3 bases and 4 bases, there was a span of 18 bases. CDR3 size: 16 residues. The CDR3 nucleotides are TGTGCCACCAGCAGGAATCCTTCGGCAGGGAGAGAGACCCAGTACTTC. Protein: CATSRNPSAGRETQYF.